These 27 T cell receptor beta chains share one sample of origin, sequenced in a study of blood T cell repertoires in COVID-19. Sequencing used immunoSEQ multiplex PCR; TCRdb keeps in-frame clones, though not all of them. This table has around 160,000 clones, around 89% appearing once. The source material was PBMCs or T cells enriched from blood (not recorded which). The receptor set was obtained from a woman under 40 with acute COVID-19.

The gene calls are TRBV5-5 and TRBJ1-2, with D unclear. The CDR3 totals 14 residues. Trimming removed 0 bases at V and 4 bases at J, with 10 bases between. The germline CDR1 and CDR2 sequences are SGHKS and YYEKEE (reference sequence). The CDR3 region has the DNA TGTGCCAGCAGCTTGGAGGAGGGAACCTATGGCTACACCTTC. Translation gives CASSLEEGTYGYTF.

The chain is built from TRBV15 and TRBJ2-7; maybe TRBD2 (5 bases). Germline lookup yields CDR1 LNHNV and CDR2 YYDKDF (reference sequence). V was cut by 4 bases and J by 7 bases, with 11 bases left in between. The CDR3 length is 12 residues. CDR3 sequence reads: CATSNGIEEQYF. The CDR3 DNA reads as TGTGCCACCAGCAACGGGATTGAAGAGCAGTACTTC.

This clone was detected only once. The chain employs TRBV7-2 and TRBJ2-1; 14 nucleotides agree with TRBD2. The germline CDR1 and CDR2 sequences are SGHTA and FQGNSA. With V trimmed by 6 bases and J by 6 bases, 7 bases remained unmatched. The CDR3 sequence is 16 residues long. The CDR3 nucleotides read TGTGCCAGCAGGCCGACTAGCGGGAGGGCCGGCAATGAGCAGTTCTTC. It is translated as CASRPTSGRAGNEQFF.

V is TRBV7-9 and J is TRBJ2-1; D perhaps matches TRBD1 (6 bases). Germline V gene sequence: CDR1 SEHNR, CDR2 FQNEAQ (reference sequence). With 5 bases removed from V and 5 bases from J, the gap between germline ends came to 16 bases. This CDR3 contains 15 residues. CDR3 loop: CASSPTVAGDNEQFF. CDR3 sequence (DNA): TGTGCCAGCAGCCCGACCGTGGCAGGGGACAATGAGCAGTTCTTC.

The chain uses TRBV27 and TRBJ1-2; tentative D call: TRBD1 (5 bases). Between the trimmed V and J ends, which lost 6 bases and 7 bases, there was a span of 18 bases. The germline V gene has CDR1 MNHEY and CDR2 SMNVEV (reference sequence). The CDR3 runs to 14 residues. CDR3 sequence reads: CASRLYQQGGGYTF. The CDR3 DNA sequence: TGTGCCAGCAGACTTTACCAGCAGGGCGGTGGCTACACCTTC.

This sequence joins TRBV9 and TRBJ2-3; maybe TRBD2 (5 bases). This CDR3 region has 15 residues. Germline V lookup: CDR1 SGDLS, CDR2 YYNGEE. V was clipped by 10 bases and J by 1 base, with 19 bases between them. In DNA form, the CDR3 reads TGTGCCTCCGGGGAGAGGCTAGCAGGCACAGATACGCAGTATTTT. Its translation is CASGERLAGTDTQYF.

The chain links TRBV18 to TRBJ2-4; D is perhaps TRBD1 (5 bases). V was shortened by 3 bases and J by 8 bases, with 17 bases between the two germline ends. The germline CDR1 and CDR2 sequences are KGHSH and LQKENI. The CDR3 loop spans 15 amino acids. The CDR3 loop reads CASSPRQGQGDIQYF. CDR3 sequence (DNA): TGTGCCAGCTCACCCCGCCAAGGGCAAGGGGACATTCAGTACTTC.

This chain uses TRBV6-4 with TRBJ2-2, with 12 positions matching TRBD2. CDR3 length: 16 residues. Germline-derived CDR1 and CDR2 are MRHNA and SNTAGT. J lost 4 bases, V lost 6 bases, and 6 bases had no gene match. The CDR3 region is CASSLLAGGGTGELFF. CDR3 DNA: TGTGCCAGCAGCCTACTAGCGGGAGGAGGCACCGGGGAGCTGTTTTTT.

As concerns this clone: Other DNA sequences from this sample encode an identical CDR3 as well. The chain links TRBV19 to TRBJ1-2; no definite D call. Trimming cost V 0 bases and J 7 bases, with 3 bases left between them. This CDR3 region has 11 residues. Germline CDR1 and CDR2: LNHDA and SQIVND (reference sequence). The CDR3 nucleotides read TGTGCCAGTAGTATAGACGGTGGCTACACCTTC. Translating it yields CASSIDGGYTF.

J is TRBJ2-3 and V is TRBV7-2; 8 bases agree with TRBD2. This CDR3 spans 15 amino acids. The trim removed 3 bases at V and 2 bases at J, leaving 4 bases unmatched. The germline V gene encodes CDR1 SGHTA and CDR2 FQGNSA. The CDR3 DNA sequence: TGTGCCAGCAGCTTCGAGCGGGAGTACACAGATACGCAGTATTTT. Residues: CASSFEREYTDTQYF.

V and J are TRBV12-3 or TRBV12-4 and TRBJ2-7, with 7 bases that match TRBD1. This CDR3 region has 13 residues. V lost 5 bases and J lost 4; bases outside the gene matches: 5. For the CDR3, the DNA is TGTGCCAGCAGTAGACAGGGAATGTACGAGCAGTACTTC. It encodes CASSRQGMYEQYF.

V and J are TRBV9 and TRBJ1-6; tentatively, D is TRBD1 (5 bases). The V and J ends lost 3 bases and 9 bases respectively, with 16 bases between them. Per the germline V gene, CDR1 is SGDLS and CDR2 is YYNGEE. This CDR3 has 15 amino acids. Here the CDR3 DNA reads TGTGCCAGCAGCGACGGGCGTTCCGGGGGTTCACCCCTCCACTTT. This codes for CASSDGRSGGSPLHF. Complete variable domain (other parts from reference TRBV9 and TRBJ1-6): DSGVTQTPKHLITATGQRVTLRCSPRSGDLSVYWYQQSLDQGLQFLIQYYNGEERAKGNILERFSAQQFPDLHSELNLSSLELGDSALYFCASSDGRSGGSPLHFGNGTRLTVT.

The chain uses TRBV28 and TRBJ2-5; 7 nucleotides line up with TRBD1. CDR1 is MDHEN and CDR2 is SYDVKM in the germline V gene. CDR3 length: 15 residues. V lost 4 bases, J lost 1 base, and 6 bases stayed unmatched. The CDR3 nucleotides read TGTGCCAGCAGTTCCTCCGGGACAGCCCAAGAGACCCAGTACTTC. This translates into CASSSSGTAQETQYF. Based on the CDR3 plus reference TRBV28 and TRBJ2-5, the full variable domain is DVKVTQSSRYLVKRTGEKVFLECVQDMDHENMFWYRQDPGLGLRLIYFSYDVKMKEKGDIPEGYSVSREKKERFSLILESASTNQTSMYLCASSSSGTAQETQYFGPGTRLLVL.

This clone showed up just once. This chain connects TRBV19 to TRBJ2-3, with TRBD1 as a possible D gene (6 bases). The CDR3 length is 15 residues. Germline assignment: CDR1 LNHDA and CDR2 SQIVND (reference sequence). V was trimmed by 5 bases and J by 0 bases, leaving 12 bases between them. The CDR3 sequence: CASSEADSSTDTQYF. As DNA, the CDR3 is TGTGCCAGTAGTGAAGCGGACAGTAGCACAGATACGCAGTATTTT.

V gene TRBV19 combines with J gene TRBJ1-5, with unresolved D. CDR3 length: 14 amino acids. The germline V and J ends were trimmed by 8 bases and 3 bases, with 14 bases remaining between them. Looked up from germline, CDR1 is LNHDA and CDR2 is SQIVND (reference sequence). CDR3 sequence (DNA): TGTGCCAGTTTTAATGGACTGTTCAATCAGCCCCAGCATTTT. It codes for CASFNGLFNQPQHF. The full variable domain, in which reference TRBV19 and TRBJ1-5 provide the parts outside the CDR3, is DGGITQSPKYLFRKEGQNVTLSCEQNLNHDAMYWYRQDPGQGLRLIYYSQIVNDFQKGDIAEGYSVSREKKESFPLTVTSAQKNPTAFYLCASFNGLFNQPQHFGDGTRLSIL.

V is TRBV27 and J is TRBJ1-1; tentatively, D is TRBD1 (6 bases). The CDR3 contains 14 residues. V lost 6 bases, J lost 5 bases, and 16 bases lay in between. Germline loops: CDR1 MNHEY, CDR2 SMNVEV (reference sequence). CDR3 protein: CASSAQGWGTEAFF. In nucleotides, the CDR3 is TGTGCCAGCAGCGCACAGGGTTGGGGAACTGAAGCTTTCTTT.

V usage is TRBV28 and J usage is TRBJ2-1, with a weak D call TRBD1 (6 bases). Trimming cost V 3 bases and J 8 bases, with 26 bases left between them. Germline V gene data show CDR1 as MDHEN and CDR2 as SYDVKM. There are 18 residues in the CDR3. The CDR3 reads CASSFSAPAGAITDEQFF. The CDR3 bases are TGTGCCAGCAGTTTTTCGGCCCCAGCAGGGGCCATCACGGATGAGCAGTTCTTC.

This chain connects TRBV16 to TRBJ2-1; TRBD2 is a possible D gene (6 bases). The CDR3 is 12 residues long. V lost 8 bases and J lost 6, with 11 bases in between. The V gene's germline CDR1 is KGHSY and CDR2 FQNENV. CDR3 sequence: CASGGGGNEQFF. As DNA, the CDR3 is TGTGCCAGCGGGGGAGGCGGCAATGAGCAGTTCTTC.

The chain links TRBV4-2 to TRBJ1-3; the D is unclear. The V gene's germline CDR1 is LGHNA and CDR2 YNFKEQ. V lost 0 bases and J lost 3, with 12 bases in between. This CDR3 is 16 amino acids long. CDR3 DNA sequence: TGTGCCAGCAGCCAAGATTGGAGGGATAATGGAAACACCATATATTTT. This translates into CASSQDWRDNGNTIYF.

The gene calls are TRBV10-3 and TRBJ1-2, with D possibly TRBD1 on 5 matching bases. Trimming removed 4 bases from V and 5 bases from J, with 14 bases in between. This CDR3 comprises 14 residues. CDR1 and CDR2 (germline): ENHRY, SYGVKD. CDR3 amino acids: CAISADSTVYGYTF. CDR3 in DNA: TGTGCCATCAGTGCAGACTCGACAGTGTATGGCTACACCTTC.

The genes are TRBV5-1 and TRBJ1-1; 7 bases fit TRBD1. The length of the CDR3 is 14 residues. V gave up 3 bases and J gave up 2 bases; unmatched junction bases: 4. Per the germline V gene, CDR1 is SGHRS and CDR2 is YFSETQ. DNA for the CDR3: TGCGCCAGCAGCTCCGGACAGGTTAACACTGAAGCTTTCTTT. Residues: CASSSGQVNTEAFF.

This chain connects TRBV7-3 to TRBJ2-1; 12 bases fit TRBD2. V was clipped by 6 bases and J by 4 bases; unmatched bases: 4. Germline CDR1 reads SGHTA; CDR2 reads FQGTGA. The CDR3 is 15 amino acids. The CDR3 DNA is TGTGCCAGCAGTTCCCTAGCGGGAGGGTACAATGAGCAGTTCTTC. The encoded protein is CASSSLAGGYNEQFF.

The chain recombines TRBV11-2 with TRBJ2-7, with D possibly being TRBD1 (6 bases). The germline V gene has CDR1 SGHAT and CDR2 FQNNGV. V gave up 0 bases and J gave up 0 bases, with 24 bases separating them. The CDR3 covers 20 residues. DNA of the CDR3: TGTGCCAGCAGCTTAGATGGTCAGGGGCTGTTTGGTACGTTCTCCTACGAGCAGTACTTC. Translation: CASSLDGQGLFGTFSYEQYF.

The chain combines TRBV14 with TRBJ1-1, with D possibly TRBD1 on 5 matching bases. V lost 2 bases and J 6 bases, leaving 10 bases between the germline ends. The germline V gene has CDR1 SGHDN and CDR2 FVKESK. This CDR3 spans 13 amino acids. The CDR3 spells CASSQRQGPEAFF. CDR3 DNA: TGTGCCAGCAGCCAACGGCAGGGCCCTGAAGCTTTCTTT.

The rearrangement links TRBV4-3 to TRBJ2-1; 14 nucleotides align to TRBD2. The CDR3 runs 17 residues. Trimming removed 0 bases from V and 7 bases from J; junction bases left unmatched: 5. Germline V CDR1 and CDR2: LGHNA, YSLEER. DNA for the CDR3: TGCGCCAGCAGCCAAGATCGCCGACTAGCGGGAGGGAATGAGCAGTTCTTC. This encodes CASSQDRRLAGGNEQFF.

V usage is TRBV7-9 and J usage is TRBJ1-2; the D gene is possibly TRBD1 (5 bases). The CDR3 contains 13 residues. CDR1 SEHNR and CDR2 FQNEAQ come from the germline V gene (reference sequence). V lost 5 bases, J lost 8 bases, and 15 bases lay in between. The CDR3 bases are TGTGCCAGCAGCGCCGCGGGGTCAGGGGGCTACACCTTC. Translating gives CASSAAGSGGYTF.

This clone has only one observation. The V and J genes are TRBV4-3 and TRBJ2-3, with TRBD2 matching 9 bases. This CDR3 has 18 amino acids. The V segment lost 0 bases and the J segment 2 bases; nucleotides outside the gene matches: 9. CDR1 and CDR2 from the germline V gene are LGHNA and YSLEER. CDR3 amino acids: CASSQDGGRASPTDTQYF. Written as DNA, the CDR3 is TGCGCCAGCAGCCAAGATGGCGGGAGGGCCAGCCCCACAGATACGCAGTATTTT.